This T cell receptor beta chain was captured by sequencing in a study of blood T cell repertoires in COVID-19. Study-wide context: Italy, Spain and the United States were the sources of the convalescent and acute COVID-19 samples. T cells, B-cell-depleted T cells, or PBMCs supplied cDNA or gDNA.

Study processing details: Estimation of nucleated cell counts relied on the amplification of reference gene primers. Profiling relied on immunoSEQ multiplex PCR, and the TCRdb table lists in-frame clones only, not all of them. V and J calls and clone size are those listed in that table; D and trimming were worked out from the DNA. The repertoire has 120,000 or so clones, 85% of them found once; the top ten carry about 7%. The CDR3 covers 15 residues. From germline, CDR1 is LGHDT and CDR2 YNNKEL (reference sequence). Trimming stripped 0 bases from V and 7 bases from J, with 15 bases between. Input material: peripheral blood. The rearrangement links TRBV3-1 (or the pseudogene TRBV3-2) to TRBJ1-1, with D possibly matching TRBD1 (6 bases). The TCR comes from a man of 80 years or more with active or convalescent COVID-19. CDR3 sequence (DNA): TGTGCCAGCAGCCAAGACGTAGGGGACATTGGTGAAGCTTTCTTT. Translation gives CASSQDVGDIGEAFF.